This paragraph covers one T cell receptor (beta chain) sequence. The antigen is undetermined. Exposure to brentuximab vedotin varied, and each patient had relapsed following autologous stem cell transplantation. Reported best responses ranged across complete response, partial response or progressive disease. The source of the sample is a study of PD-1 blockade in classical Hodgkin lymphoma. TCRdb keeps only in-frame clones here, not all; method: immunoSEQ multiplex PCR. The table lists 66,000 or so clones, over 55% of them singletons. Broader study findings: It was among complete responders that baseline diversity resembled that of newly diagnosed patients. Reports indicated that newly diagnosed patients had lower baseline TCR diversity than healthy donors did. Possible causes of repertoire differences, disease activity or prior therapy, remain undefined.

The source of this sequence is a human donor with classical Hodgkin lymphoma. Material: peripheral blood mononuclear cells (PBMCs), obtained before the second cycle of nivolumab.

The CDR3 DNA reads as TGCGCCAGCAGCGTGGACGGTCTAGCTTTCTTT. Translation gives CASSVDGLAFF. The chain joins TRBV5-1 to TRBJ1-1; D gene uncertain. This CDR3 comprises 11 residues. V dropped 4 bases and J dropped 10 bases, with 11 bases sitting between them. Germline assignment: CDR1 SGHRS and CDR2 YFSETQ. Combining the CDR3 with reference TRBV5-1 and TRBJ1-1 gives the whole variable domain KAGVTQTPRYLIKTRGQQVTLSCSPISGHRSVSWYQQTPGQGLQFLFEYFSETQRNKGNFPGRFSGRQFSNSRSEMNVSTLELGDSALYLCASSVDGLAFFGQGTRLTVV.